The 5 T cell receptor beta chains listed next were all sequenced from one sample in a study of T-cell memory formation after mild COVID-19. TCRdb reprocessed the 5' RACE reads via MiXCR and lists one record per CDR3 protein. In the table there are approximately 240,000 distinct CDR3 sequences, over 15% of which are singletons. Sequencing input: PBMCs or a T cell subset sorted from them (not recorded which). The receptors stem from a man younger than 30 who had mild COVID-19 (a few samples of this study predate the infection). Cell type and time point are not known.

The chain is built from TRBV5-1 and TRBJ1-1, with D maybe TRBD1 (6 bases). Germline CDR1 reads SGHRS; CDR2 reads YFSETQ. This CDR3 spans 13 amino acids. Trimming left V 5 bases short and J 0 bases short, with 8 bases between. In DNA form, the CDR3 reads TGCGCCAGCAGGCCAGGGGTGAACACTGAAGCTTTCTTT. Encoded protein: CASRPGVNTEAFF.

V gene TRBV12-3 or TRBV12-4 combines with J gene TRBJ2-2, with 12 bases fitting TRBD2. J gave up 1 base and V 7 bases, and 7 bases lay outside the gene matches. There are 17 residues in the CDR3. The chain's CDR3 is CASIRLAGVLNTGELFF. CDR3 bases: TGTGCCAGCATAAGACTAGCGGGGGTCTTGAACACCGGGGAGCTGTTTTTT.

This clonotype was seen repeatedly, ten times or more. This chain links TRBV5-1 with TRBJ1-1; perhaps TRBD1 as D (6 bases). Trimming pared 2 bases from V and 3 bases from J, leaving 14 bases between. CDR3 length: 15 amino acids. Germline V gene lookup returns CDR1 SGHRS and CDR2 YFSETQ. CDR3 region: CASSLQGIGDTEAFF. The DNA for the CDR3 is TGCGCCAGCAGCTTACAGGGAATTGGTGACACTGAAGCTTTCTTT.

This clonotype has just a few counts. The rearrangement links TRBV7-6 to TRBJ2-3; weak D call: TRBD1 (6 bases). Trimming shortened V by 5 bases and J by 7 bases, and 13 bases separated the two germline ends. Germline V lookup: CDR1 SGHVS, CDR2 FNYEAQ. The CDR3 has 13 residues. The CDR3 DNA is TGTGCCAGCAGCAAGACGCAGGGGTATACGCAGTATTTT. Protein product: CASSKTQGYTQYF.

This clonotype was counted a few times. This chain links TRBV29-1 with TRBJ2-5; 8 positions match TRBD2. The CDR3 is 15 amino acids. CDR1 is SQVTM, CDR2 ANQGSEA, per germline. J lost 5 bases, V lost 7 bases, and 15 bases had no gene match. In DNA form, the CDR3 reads TGCAGCGCTGGAGGAGCGGGGGTCCTAGATGAGACCCAGTACTTC. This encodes CSAGGAGVLDETQYF.